This T cell receptor (beta chain) was profiled in a study of PD-1 blockade in classical Hodgkin lymphoma. Study at large: Intravenous infusions of nivolumab 3 mg/kg reached patients every 2 weeks. Findings of the study overall: A significant rise in TCR diversity was seen by C4D1 for CD4+ cells but not for CD8+ cells. Lower baseline TCR diversity was reported for newly diagnosed patients than for healthy donors.

Each of the patients experienced relapse following autologous stem cell transplantation, and their brentuximab vedotin exposure differed. The CDR3 spans 16 residues. The V gene's germline CDR1 is MNHEY and CDR2 SVGAGI. With 2 bases removed from V and 3 bases from J, the gap between germline ends came to 17 bases. Generated by immunoSEQ multiplex PCR, the TCRdb table keeps only in-frame clones and is missing some. Of roughly 150,000 clones detected, approximately 81% appear once; the ten largest clones hold roughly 9.2%. A note on this clone: The antigen is unknown.

The clonotype comes from a human donor with classical Hodgkin lymphoma. Sample: peripheral blood mononuclear cells (PBMCs), taken before the second cycle of nivolumab. The chain carries TRBV6-5 and TRBJ2-7; no firm D call. This CDR3 is CASSYQVGSPNYEQYF. Here the CDR3 DNA reads TGTGCCAGCAGTTACCAAGTAGGAAGCCCCAACTACGAGCAGTACTTC.